Presented here are 12 T cell receptor beta chains from one specimen sequenced in a study of blood T cell repertoires in COVID-19. This table comes from immunoSEQ multiplex PCR, and its TCRdb copy is limited to in-frame clones, with some not included. The top ten clones hold approximately 0.45% of a sample with just under 90,000 clones, approximately 88% of them seen once. The sample consisted of peripheral blood. All receptors derive from a man aged 60-69 years with acute or convalescent COVID-19.

This clone was recorded once. V and J are TRBV29-1 and TRBJ1-4; maybe TRBD1 (6 bases). Germline V gene data show CDR1 as SQVTM and CDR2 as ANQGSEA. Trimming took 4 bases from V and 1 from J, leaving 10 bases between them. This CDR3 is built from 14 residues. The CDR3 nucleotides are TGCAGCGTTGGATGGGGACAAACTAATGAAAAACTGTTTTTT. This translates into CSVGWGQTNEKLFF.

The chain has TRBV5-1 and TRBJ1-6; TRBD1 might be the D (6 bases). CDR1 is SGHRS, CDR2 YFSETQ, per germline. This CDR3 spans 15 amino acids. Trimming left V 4 bases short and J 3 bases short, with 11 bases between. CDR3 sequence reads: CASSADSLYNSPLHF. The CDR3 DNA is TGCGCCAGCAGCGCGGACAGTCTCTATAATTCACCCCTCCACTTT.

V and J are TRBV6-4 and TRBJ2-1; TRBD2 matches 11 bases. The CDR3 covers 15 residues. The V gene's germline CDR1 is MRHNA and CDR2 SNTAGT. V gave up 4 bases and J gave up 8 bases; unmatched junction bases: 7. The CDR3, as DNA: TGTGCCAGCAGTGTCTTTTTAGCGGGGGGGCATGAGCAGTTCTTC. This gives the protein CASSVFLAGGHEQFF.

This chain links TRBV9 with TRBJ1-3, with a possible D match to TRBD1 (5 bases). V shed 3 bases and J shed 0 bases, with 13 bases lying between them. CDR1 and CDR2 from the germline V gene are SGDLS and YYNGEE. The CDR3 covers 16 residues. In nucleotides, the CDR3 is TGTGCCAGCAGCGGCACAGGTATCCACTCTGGAAACACCATATATTTT. Residues: CASSGTGIHSGNTIYF.

The chain recombines TRBV27 with TRBJ1-6, with TRBD1 identical over 8 bases. This CDR3 is built from 15 residues. CDR1 is MNHEY, CDR2 SMNVEV, per germline (reference sequence). After removal of 5 bases from V and 4 bases from J, the junction contained 4 bases not matched to a gene. The CDR3, as DNA: TGTGCCAGCAGTGGACAGGGAAGTTATAATTCACCCCTCCACTTT. It encodes CASSGQGSYNSPLHF.

This chain links TRBV12-3 or TRBV12-4 with TRBJ2-3; the D gene is possibly TRBD1 (5 bases). V was clipped by 3 bases and J by 5 bases, with 6 bases between them. This CDR3 has 12 amino acids. The CDR3 sequence is CASSFQGDTQYF. The CDR3 nucleotides read TGTGCCAGCAGTTTTCAGGGAGATACGCAGTATTTT.

The chain employs TRBV6-5 and TRBJ2-5; tentative D call: TRBD2 (6 bases). The V gene's germline CDR1 is MNHEY and CDR2 SVGAGI. Trimming stripped 6 bases from V and 1 base from J, with 9 bases between. The CDR3 has 13 residues. CDR3 region: CASSRDFQETQYF. The CDR3 nucleotides are TGTGCCAGCAGCAGGGACTTCCAAGAGACCCAGTACTTC.

The rearrangement joins TRBV6-6 to TRBJ2-7, with a weak D call TRBD1 (6 bases). V gave up 4 bases and J gave up 0 bases, with 13 bases separating them. The germline CDR1 and CDR2 sequences are MNHNY and SVGAGI (reference sequence). The CDR3 totals 15 residues. The CDR3 sequence is CASSLTGPLSYEQYF. The CDR3 nucleotides are TGTGCCAGCAGTTTGACAGGACCTCTCTCCTACGAGCAGTACTTC.

The V call is TRBV7-9, the J call TRBJ2-5, with TRBD1 identical over 7 bases. Germline assignment: CDR1 SEHNR and CDR2 FQNEAQ (reference sequence). V lost 4 bases to trimming and J lost 3 bases; unmatched junction nucleotides: 2. CDR3 length: 13 residues. CDR3 nucleotide sequence: TGTGCCAGCAGCTCGGACAGGAAAGAGACCCAGTACTTC. Protein product: CASSSDRKETQYF.

This chain connects TRBV5-1 to TRBJ1-6; D is possibly TRBD1 (6 bases). Germline CDR1 is SGHRS and CDR2 is YFSETQ. The germline V and J ends were trimmed by 3 bases and 3 bases, with 10 bases remaining between them. This CDR3 has 15 residues. The CDR3: CASSSRTDYNSPLHF. In DNA form, the CDR3 reads TGCGCCAGCAGCTCCCGGACAGACTATAATTCACCCCTCCACTTT.

This chain joins TRBV19 and TRBJ1-2; TRBD1 agrees at 8 bases. V was pared by 5 bases and J by 8 bases, with 4 bases of the junction left unmatched. The CDR3 is 12 residues long. Germline lookup yields CDR1 LNHDA and CDR2 SQIVND (reference sequence). CDR3 bases: TGTGCCAGTAGTGACAGGGGAAGCGGCTACACCTTC. This codes for CASSDRGSGYTF.

The chain employs TRBV9 and TRBJ1-1; tentatively, D is TRBD1 (6 bases). Germline V gene lookup returns CDR1 SGDLS and CDR2 YYNGEE. Deletions cut 4 bases from V and 4 bases from J, with 17 bases between. This CDR3 is built from 15 residues. The CDR3 nucleotides are TGTGCCAGCAGCCCCTCCGGGGGGGGCGGCACTGAAGCTTTCTTT. Amino acid sequence: CASSPSGGGGTEAFF.